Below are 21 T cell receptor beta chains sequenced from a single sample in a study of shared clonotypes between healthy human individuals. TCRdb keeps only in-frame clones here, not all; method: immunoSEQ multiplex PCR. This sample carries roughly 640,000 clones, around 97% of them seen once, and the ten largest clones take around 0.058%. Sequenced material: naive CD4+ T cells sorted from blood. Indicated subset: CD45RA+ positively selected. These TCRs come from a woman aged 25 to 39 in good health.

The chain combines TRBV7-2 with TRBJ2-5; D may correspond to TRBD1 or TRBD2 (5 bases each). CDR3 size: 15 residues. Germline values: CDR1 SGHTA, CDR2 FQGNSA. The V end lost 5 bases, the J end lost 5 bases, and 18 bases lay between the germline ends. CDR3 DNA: TGTGCCAGCAGCCCCTTTTGGGGGTTGATTGAGACCCAGTACTTC. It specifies CASSPFWGLIETQYF.

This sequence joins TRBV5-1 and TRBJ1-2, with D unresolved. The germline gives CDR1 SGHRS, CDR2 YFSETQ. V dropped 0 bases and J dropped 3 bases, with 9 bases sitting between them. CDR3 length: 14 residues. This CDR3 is CASSLALYDYGYTF. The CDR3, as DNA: TGCGCCAGCAGCTTGGCGTTGTATGACTATGGCTACACCTTC.

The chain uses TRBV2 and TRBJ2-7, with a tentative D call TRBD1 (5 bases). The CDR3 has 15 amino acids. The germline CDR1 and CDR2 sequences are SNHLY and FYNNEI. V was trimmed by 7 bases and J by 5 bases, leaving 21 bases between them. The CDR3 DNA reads TGTGCCAGCATACAGGAACCCCATTCAACCCACGAGCAGTACTTC. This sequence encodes CASIQEPHSTHEQYF.

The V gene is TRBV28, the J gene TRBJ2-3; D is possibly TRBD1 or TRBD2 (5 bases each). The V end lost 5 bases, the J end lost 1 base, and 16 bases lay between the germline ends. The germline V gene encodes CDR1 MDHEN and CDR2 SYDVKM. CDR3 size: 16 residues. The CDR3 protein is CASSPGPGRGTDTQYF. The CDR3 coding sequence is TGTGCCAGCAGTCCGGGCCCGGGACGGGGCACAGATACGCAGTATTTT.

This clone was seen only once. Written as DNA, the CDR3 is TGTGCCAGTAGTATGATGGCCCCGGTCGGAAACACCATATATTTT. This sequence encodes CASSMMAPVGNTIYF. The chain has TRBV19 and TRBJ1-3; no clear D. Germline CDR1 LNHDA, CDR2 SQIVND (reference sequence). This CDR3 comprises 15 residues. The V end was cut by 3 bases, the J end by 4 bases, with 13 bases between.

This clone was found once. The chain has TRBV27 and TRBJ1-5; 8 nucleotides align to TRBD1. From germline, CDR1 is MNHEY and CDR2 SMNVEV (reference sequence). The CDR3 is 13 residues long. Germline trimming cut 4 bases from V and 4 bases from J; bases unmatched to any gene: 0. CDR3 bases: TGTGCCAGCAGTTGGACAGGGAATCAGCCCCAGCATTTT. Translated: CASSWTGNQPQHF.

For the CDR3, the DNA is TGTGCCAGCAGGAAACCGGGTCGAGCAACCGGGGAGCTGTTTTTT. This codes for CASRKPGRATGELFF. The chain couples TRBV6-5 to TRBJ2-2; D is uncertain. Germline V CDR1 and CDR2: MNHEY, SVGAGI. The CDR3 consists of 15 residues. The V end lost 6 bases, the J end lost 5 bases, and 16 bases lay between the germline ends.

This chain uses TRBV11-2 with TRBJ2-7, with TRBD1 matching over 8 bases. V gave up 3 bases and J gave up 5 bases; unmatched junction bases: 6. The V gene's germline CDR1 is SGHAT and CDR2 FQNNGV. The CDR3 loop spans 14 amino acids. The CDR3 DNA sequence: TGTGCCAGCAGCTTTTCGGACAGGGCCCACGAGCAGTACTTC. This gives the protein CASSFSDRAHEQYF. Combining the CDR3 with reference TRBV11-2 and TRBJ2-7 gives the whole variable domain EAGVAQSPRYKIIEKRQSVAFWCNPISGHATLYWYQQILGQGPKLLIQFQNNGVVDDSQLPKDRFSAERLKGVDSTLKIQPAKLEDSAVYLCASSFSDRAHEQYFGPGTRLTVT.

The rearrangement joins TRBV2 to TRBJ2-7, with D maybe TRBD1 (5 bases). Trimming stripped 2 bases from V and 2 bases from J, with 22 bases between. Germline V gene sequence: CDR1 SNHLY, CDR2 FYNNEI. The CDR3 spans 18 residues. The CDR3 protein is CASSESRWLARGTYEQYF. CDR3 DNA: TGTGCCAGCAGTGAAAGTCGGTGGCTGGCTAGGGGAACCTACGAGCAGTACTTC.

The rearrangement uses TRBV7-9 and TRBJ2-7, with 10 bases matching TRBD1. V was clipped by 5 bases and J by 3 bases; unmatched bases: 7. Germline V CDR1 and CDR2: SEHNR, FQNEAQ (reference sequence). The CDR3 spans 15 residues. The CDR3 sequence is CASSRETGGLYEQYF. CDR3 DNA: TGTGCCAGCAGCCGCGAGACAGGGGGCCTCTACGAGCAGTACTTC.

The CDR3 loop is CASSDHPTLAVNEQFF. The CDR3 DNA reads TGTGCCAGCAGTGACCACCCGACGCTAGCTGTCAATGAGCAGTTCTTC. V and J are TRBV6-4 and TRBJ2-1, with D possibly being TRBD2 (5 bases). The V end lost 2 bases, the J end lost 6 bases, and 17 bases lay between the germline ends. The CDR3 is 16 amino acids. CDR1 is MRHNA and CDR2 is SNTAGT in the germline V gene.

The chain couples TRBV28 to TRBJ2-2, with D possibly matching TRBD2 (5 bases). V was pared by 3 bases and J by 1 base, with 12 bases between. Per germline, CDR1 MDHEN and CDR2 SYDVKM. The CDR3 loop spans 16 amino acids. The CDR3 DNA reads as TGTGCCAGCAGTTTTTTCGGCCGGGGGAACACCGGGGAGCTGTTTTTT. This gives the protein CASSFFGRGNTGELFF.

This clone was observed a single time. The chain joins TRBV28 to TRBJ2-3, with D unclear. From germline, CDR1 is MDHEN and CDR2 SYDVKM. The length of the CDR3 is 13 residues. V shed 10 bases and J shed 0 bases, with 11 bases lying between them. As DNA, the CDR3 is TGTGCCACCGAATTCGCTAGCACAGATACGCAGTATTTT. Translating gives CATEFASTDTQYF.

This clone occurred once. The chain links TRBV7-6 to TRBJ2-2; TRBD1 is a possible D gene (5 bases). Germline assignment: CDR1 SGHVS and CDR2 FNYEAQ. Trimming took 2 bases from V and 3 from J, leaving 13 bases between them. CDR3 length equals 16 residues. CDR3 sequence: CASSLSQGRDTGELFF. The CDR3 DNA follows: TGTGCCAGCAGCTTATCTCAGGGTCGGGACACCGGGGAGCTGTTTTTT.

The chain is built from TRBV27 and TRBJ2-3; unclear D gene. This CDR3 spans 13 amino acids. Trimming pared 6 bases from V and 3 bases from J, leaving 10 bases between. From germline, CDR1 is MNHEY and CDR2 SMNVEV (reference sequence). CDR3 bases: TGTGCCAGCAGACCCTCCGGGACAGATACGCAGTATTTT. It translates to CASRPSGTDTQYF.

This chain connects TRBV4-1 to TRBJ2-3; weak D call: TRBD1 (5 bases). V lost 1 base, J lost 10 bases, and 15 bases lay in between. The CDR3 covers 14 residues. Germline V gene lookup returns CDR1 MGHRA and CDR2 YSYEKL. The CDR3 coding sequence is TGCGCCAGCAGCCAAGTAGAAGGGGTAGTCCCGCAGTATTTT. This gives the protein CASSQVEGVVPQYF.

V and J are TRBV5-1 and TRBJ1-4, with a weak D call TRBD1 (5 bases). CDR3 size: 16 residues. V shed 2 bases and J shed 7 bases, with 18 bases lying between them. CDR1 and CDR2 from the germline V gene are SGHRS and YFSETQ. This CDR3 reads CASSFGDRGGSEKLFF. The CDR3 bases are TGCGCCAGCAGCTTCGGAGATCGGGGCGGTTCTGAAAAACTGTTTTTT.

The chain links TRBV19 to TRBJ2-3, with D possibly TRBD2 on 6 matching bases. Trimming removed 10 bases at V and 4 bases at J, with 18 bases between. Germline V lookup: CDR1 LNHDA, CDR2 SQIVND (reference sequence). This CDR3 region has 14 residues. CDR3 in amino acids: CATKEGGLPDTQYF. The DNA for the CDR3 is TGTGCCACAAAGGAGGGCGGCTTGCCAGATACGCAGTATTTT. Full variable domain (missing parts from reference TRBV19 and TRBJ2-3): DGGITQSPKYLFRKEGQNVTLSCEQNLNHDAMYWYRQDPGQGLRLIYYSQIVNDFQKGDIAEGYSVSREKKESFPLTVTSAQKNPTAFYLCATKEGGLPDTQYFGPGTRLTVL.

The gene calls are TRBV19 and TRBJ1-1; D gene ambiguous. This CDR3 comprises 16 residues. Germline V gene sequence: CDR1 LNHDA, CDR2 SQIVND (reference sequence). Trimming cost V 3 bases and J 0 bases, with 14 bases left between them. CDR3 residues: CASSIGSVTLNTEAFF. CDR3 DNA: TGTGCCAGTAGTATTGGGTCAGTGACGCTGAACACTGAAGCTTTCTTT. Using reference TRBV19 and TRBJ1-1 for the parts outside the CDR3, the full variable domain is DGGITQSPKYLFRKEGQNVTLSCEQNLNHDAMYWYRQDPGQGLRLIYYSQIVNDFQKGDIAEGYSVSREKKESFPLTVTSAQKNPTAFYLCASSIGSVTLNTEAFFGQGTRLTVV.

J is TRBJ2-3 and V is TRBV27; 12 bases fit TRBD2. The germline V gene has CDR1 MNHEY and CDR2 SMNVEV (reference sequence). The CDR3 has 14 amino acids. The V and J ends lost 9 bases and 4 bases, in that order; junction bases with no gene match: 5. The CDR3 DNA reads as TGTGCCAGTCGACTAGCGGGAGTCTCAGATACGCAGTATTTT. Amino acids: CASRLAGVSDTQYF.

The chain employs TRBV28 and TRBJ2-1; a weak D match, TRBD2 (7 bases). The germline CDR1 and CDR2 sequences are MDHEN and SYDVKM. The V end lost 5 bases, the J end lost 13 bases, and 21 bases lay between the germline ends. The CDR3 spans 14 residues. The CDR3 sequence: CASSVRGAGVEQFF. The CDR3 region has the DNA TGTGCCAGCAGTGTACGGGGGGCGGGAGTCGAACAGTTCTTC.